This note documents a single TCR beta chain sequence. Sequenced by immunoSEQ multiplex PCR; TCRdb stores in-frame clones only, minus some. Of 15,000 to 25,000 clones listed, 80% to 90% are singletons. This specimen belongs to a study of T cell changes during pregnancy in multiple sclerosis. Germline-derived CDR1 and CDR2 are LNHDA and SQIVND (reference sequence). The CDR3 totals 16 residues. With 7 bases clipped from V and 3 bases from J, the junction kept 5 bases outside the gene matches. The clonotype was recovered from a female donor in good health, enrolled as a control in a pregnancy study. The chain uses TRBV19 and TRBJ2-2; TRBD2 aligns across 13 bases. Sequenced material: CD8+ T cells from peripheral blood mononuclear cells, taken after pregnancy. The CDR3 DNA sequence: TGTGCCAGTACCCCACTAGCGGGGGGGTACACCGGGGAGCTGTTTTTT. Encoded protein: CASTPLAGGYTGELFF.